This T cell receptor (beta chain) was sequenced for a study of blood T cell repertoires in COVID-19. Background on the study: PBMCs, B-cell-depleted T cells, or T cells were the source of the cDNA or gDNA that made up the material.

This CDR3 has 11 amino acids. Germline V lookup: CDR1 SQVTM, CDR2 ANQGSEA. Between the trimmed V and J ends, which lost 7 bases and 9 bases, there was a span of 14 bases. Method: immunoSEQ multiplex PCR; TCRdb's copy keeps in-frame clones and lacks some. Among roughly 140,000 clones, around 80% were seen once, and the ten largest hold over 10%. This chain links TRBV29-1 with TRBJ2-3; D is perhaps TRBD2 (5 bases). This receptor was taken from a man aged 60-69 years with active or convalescent COVID-19. Sample: peripheral blood. The CDR3 loop is CSARTASTQYF. CDR3 DNA: TGCAGCGCTAGGACTGCCTCCACGCAGTATTTT.